These T cell receptor beta chains were read from a single sample in a study of CD8 T cells in Susac syndrome. TCRdb reanalysed the immunoSEQ multiplex PCR reads using MiXCR and keeps one entry per CDR3 protein. The sample lists some 300,000 distinct CDR3 sequences, around nine tenths seen once, with about 0.17% in the top ten. Sequenced material: CD8+ T cells from PBMCs. The receptors here all came from a human donor with multiple sclerosis. The CDR3 runs from the conserved cysteine through the conserved F or W. The order of the fields is CDR3 DNA, CDR3 protein, clone size, J gene, D gene, V gene. D genes are given only for firm matches. Some rows have no size entry. The others give once, few or many, or a class for an expanded clone.

CDR3nt: TGTGCCAGCAGTTACCCCGTGACGAAGCAATATTCCACAGATACGCAGTATTTT
CDR3aa: CASSYPVTKQYSTDTQYF
abundance: .
j_gene: TRBJ2-3
d_gene: .
v_gene: TRBV6-2/TRBV6-3

CDR3nt: TGTGCCACCAGACCCACTATGAACACCGGGGAGCTGTTTTTT
CDR3aa: CATRPTMNTGELFF
abundance: few
j_gene: TRBJ2-2
d_gene: .
v_gene: TRBV19

CDR3nt: TGTGCCAGCAGCCCGCAGGGGGGGGCCGGAGATACGCAGTATTTT
CDR3aa: CASSPQGGAGDTQYF
abundance: .
j_gene: TRBJ2-3
d_gene: .
v_gene: TRBV5-4

CDR3nt: TGCAGCGTTGAAGTAACTACCGCGGGCGAGCAGTACTTC
CDR3aa: CSVEVTTAGEQYF
abundance: .
j_gene: TRBJ2-7
d_gene: .
v_gene: TRBV29-1

CDR3nt: TGTGCCAGCAGCCCAGAAGTACAAGAGACCCAGTACTTC
CDR3aa: CASSPEVQETQYF
abundance: .
j_gene: TRBJ2-5
d_gene: .
v_gene: TRBV7-9

CDR3nt: TGTGCCGCGGGACTAGCGGGAGTGAATGAGCAGTTCTTC
CDR3aa: CAAGLAGVNEQFF
abundance: .
j_gene: TRBJ2-1
d_gene: TRBD2
v_gene: TRBV15

CDR3nt: TGTGCCAGCAGTTCCCAGGGGGGCCCGAACACTGAAGCTTTCTTT
CDR3aa: CASSSQGGPNTEAFF
abundance: .
j_gene: TRBJ1-1
d_gene: TRBD1
v_gene: TRBV27

CDR3nt: TGTGCCAGCAGCCTGGTGGGACAGAGCCAAGAGACCCAGTACTTC
CDR3aa: CASSLVGQSQETQYF
abundance: .
j_gene: TRBJ2-5
d_gene: TRBD1
v_gene: TRBV5-6

CDR3nt: TGCGCCAGCAGCCACCTAAATGGCGCGGCCGATTTT
CDR3aa: CASSHLNGAADF
abundance: .
j_gene: TRBJ1-1
d_gene: .
v_gene: TRBV4-3

CDR3nt: TGTGCCAGCAGTCGCCTCCGCGGGACATCCAGCGGCGAGCAGTACTTC
CDR3aa: CASSRLRGTSSGEQYF
abundance: .
j_gene: TRBJ2-7
d_gene: .
v_gene: TRBV28

CDR3nt: TGTGCCAGCAGCCAATCGGAGGGGACAGGGCATCACGAGCAGTACTTC
CDR3aa: CASSQSEGTGHHEQYF
abundance: .
j_gene: TRBJ2-7
d_gene: TRBD1
v_gene: TRBV3-1

CDR3nt: TGTGCCACCAGCAGAGGTCCATCACCCCTCCACTTT
CDR3aa: CATSRGPSPLHF
abundance: .
j_gene: TRBJ1-6
d_gene: .
v_gene: TRBV15

CDR3nt: TGTGCCAGCTCGCGTCCCGGGACAGGGGCAGGCCGGTTCTTC
CDR3aa: CASSRPGTGAGRFF
abundance: .
j_gene: TRBJ2-1
d_gene: TRBD1
v_gene: TRBV18

CDR3nt: TGTGCCAGCATCAAAGTCGGACGAGGGGACTTGGAGGCTTTCTTT
CDR3aa: CASIKVGRGDLEAFF
abundance: .
j_gene: TRBJ1-1
d_gene: .
v_gene: TRBV5-4

CDR3nt: TGTGCCAGCAGCAGAGCCCCGGGACATAACAATGAGCAGTTCTTC
CDR3aa: CASSRAPGHNNEQFF
abundance: .
j_gene: TRBJ2-1
d_gene: .
v_gene: TRBV11-2

CDR3nt: TGTGCCAGCAGTTACCCCCGGACAGGGGGGCAAGAGACCCAGTACTTC
CDR3aa: CASSYPRTGGQETQYF
abundance: .
j_gene: TRBJ2-5
d_gene: TRBD1
v_gene: TRBV6-2/TRBV6-3

CDR3nt: TGTGCCAGCAGTCTTGGGACAACTCCGAGCTCCTATAATTCACCCCTCCACTTT
CDR3aa: CASSLGTTPSSYNSPLHF
abundance: .
j_gene: TRBJ1-6
d_gene: .
v_gene: TRBV2

CDR3nt: TGTGCCAGCAGTTTAAGGACGCGGGGGCCCTGGGATGGCTACACCTTC
CDR3aa: CASSLRTRGPWDGYTF
abundance: .
j_gene: TRBJ1-2
d_gene: .
v_gene: TRBV12-3/TRBV12-4

CDR3nt: TGCAGCGTTACCGCAGGGGTTCTGATATCTGAGGCCAACGTCCTGACTTTC
CDR3aa: CSVTAGVLISEANVLTF
abundance: .
j_gene: TRBJ2-6
d_gene: .
v_gene: TRBV29-1

CDR3nt: TGCGCCAGCAGCTTGGCCACAGGGGTGCCTTGGGAAGGGTCTGAAGCTTTCTTT
CDR3aa: CASSLATGVPWEGSEAFF
abundance: .
j_gene: TRBJ1-1
d_gene: TRBD1
v_gene: TRBV5-1

CDR3nt: TGTGCCAGCAGCCCTCGTGACAGGGATGCCAAAAACATTCAGTACTTC
CDR3aa: CASSPRDRDAKNIQYF
abundance: .
j_gene: TRBJ2-4
d_gene: TRBD1
v_gene: TRBV11-2

CDR3nt: TGTGCCAGCAGCCAATCGAGGACAGGGTTTGACGAGCAGTACTTC
CDR3aa: CASSQSRTGFDEQYF
abundance: .
j_gene: TRBJ2-7
d_gene: TRBD1
v_gene: TRBV4-2